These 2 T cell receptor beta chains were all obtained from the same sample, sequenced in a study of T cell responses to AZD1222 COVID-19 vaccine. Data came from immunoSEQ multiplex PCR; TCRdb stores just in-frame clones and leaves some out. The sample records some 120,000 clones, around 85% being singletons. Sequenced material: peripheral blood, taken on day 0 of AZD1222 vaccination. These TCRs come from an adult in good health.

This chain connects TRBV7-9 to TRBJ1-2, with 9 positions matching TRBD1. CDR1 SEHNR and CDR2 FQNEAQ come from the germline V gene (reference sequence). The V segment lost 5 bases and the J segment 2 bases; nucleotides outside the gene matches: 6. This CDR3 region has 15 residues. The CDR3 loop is CASSRPTGGNYGYTF. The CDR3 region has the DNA TGTGCCAGCAGCCGACCGACAGGGGGGAACTATGGCTACACCTTC.

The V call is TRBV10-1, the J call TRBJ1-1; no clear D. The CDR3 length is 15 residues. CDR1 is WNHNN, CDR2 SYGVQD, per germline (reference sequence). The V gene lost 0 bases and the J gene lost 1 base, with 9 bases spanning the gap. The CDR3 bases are TGCGCCAGCAGTGAGTCGCGGAATTGGAACACTGAAGCTTTCTTT. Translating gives CASSESRNWNTEAFF.